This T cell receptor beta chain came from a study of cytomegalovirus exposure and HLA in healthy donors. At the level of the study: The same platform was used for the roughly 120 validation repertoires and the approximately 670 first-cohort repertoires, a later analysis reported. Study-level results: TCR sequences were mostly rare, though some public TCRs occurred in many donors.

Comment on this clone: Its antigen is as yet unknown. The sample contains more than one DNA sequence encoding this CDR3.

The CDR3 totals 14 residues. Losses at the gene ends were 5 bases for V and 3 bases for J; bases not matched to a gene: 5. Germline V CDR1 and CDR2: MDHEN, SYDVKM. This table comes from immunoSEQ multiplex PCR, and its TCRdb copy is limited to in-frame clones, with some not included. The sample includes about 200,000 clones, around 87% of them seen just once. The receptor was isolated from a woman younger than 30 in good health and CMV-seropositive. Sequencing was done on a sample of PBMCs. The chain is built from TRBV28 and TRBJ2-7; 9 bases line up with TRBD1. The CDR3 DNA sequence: TGTGCCAGCAGTCCCGGGACAGGGCTCTACGAGCAGTACTTC. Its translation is CASSPGTGLYEQYF.